This entry lists 10 T cell receptor beta chains sequenced from one sample in a study of OX40 agonist ivuxolimab in advanced cancers. This table comes from immunoSEQ multiplex PCR, and its TCRdb copy is limited to in-frame clones, with some not included. The profile shows 70,000 or so clones, about four fifths of them singletons. The sample consisted of CD4+ or CD8+ T cells sorted from blood, taken in a trial of the OX40 agonist ivuxolimab. Receptor source: an adult with an advanced solid tumor such as melanoma, head and neck, liver or kidney cancer.

V is TRBV6-1 and J is TRBJ1-3; D may be TRBD1 (5 bases). The CDR3 consists of 15 residues. Between the trimmed V and J ends, which lost 6 bases and 2 bases, there was a span of 14 bases. The germline gives CDR1 MNHNS, CDR2 SASEGT. The CDR3 nucleotides read TGTGCCAGCAGCCTCACGGCCAGGGCTGGAAACACCATATATTTT. It encodes CASSLTARAGNTIYF.

The chain is built from TRBV6-5 and TRBJ2-7; D not resolved. CDR1 is MNHEY and CDR2 is SVGAGI in the germline V gene. This CDR3 has 15 amino acids. V lost 5 bases to trimming and J lost 0 bases, with 14 bases between them. The CDR3 nucleotides read TGTGCCAGCAGTCGAGGCAGGCTGAACTCCTACGAGCAGTACTTC. Encoded protein: CASSRGRLNSYEQYF.

This chain joins TRBV6-5 and TRBJ2-3; the D gene could be TRBD1 or TRBD2 (5 bases each). The germline V gene encodes CDR1 MNHEY and CDR2 SVGAGI. The ends were cut back, 6 bases at V and 2 bases at J, with 12 bases in the middle. This CDR3 region has 14 residues. Here the CDR3 reads CASSSGPYTDTQYF. The DNA of the CDR3 is TGTGCCAGCAGCTCGGGACCGTACACAGATACGCAGTATTTT.

This chain connects TRBV19 to TRBJ1-1; no firm D call. Looked up from germline, CDR1 is LNHDA and CDR2 is SQIVND (reference sequence). This CDR3 contains 13 residues. The V and J ends lost 5 bases and 1 base respectively, with 8 bases between them. In nucleotides, the CDR3 is TGTGCCAGTAGTCGCCTTTCGAACACTGAAGCTTTCTTT. It is translated as CASSRLSNTEAFF.

The chain combines TRBV7-6 with TRBJ2-3; D uncertain. This CDR3 is 15 amino acids long. The V end was cut by 2 bases, the J end by 3 bases, with 12 bases between. Germline V gene data show CDR1 as SGHVS and CDR2 as FNYEAQ. CDR3 in DNA: TGTGCCAGCAGCTTAAGGCGTTCCGGTACAGATACGCAGTATTTT. It yields the protein CASSLRRSGTDTQYF.

This clone occurred a few times. The chain combines TRBV28 with TRBJ2-1, with TRBD2 matching 8 bases. Trimming removed 7 bases from V and 6 bases from J; junction bases left unmatched: 11. The CDR3 sequence is 15 residues long. Germline loops: CDR1 MDHEN, CDR2 SYDVKM. Here the CDR3 reads CASTGGLAVGNEQFF. For the CDR3, the DNA is TGTGCCAGCACCGGAGGACTAGCTGTGGGCAATGAGCAGTTCTTC.

This clone has just a few counts. Germline and junction disagree at one end, which may indicate a read error. The J gene is TRBJ2-5, the V gene TRBV10-3, with a possible D match to TRBD1 (6 bases). The CDR3 runs 13 residues. Germline values: CDR1 ENHRY, CDR2 SYGVKD. This CDR3 is CAIKGDAVGTYNF. DNA of the CDR3: TGTGCCATCAAAGGAGACGCAGTCGGGACATACAACTTC.

The J gene is TRBJ1-6, the V gene TRBV7-9; TRBD1 matches at 7 bases. V gave up 1 base and J gave up 7 bases; unmatched junction bases: 13. CDR3 length equals 18 residues. In germline, CDR1 is SEHNR, CDR2 FQNEAQ (reference sequence). This CDR3 is CASSLVGVRDSANSPLHF. DNA for the CDR3: TGTGCCAGCAGCTTAGTAGGGGTCCGGGACAGCGCGAATTCACCCCTCCACTTT.

This clone was found once. The gene calls are TRBV7-8 and TRBJ1-2, with a tentative D call TRBD1 (5 bases). Germline V lookup: CDR1 SGHVS, CDR2 FQNEAQ. V was clipped by 2 bases and J by 8 bases, with 12 bases between them. There are 13 residues in the CDR3. CDR3 in amino acids: CASSLRGLGGYTF. The CDR3 DNA reads TGTGCCAGCAGCTTAAGGGGTCTGGGGGGCTACACCTTC.

The CDR3 DNA sequence: TGTGCCAGCAGCAGCCCGGGACAGGGGGCGGACGAGCAGTACTTC. Translated, it gives CASSSPGQGADEQYF. This chain joins TRBV5-6 and TRBJ2-7; 12 bases fit TRBD1. This CDR3 comprises 15 residues. Germline V gives CDR1 SGHDT, CDR2 YYEEEE. Trimming cost V 4 bases and J 5 bases; bases outside gene matches: 7. Together with reference TRBV5-6 and TRBJ2-7, the CDR3 gives the full variable domain: DAGVTQSPTHLIKTRGQQVTLRCSPKSGHDTVSWYQQALGQGPQFIFQYYEEEERQRGNFPDRFSGHQFPNYSSELNVNALLLGDSALYLCASSSPGQGADEQYFGPGTRLTVT.